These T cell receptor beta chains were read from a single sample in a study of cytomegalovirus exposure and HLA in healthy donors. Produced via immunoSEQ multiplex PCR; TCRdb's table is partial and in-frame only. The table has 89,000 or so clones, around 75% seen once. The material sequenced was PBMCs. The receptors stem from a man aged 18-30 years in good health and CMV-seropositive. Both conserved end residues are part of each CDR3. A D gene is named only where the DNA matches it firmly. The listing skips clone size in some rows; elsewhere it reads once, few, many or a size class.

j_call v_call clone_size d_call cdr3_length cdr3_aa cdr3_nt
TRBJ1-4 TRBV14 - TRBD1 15 CASSQIGQGNEKLFF TGTGCCAGCAGCCAGATTGGACAGGGTAATGAAAAACTGTTTTTT
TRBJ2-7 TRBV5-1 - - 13 CASGTGGAYEQYF TGCGCCAGCGGAACAGGGGGGGCCTACGAGCAGTACTTC
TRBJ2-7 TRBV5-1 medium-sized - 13 CASSLGDRSEQYF TGCGCCAGCAGCTTAGGAGACAGGTCCGAGCAGTACTTC
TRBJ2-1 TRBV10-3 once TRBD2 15 CAISESSGGVNEQFF TGTGCCATCAGTGAATCTAGCGGGGGGGTCAATGAGCAGTTCTTC
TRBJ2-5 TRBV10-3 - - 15 CAISESGSWQETQYF TGTGCCATCAGTGAGTCCGGGAGTTGGCAAGAGACCCAGTACTTC
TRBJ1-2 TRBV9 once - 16 CASSVDARALDYGYTF TGTGCCAGCAGCGTAGATGCCAGGGCGTTAGACTATGGCTACACCTTC
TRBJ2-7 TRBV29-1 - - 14 CSVVLLSSIYEQYF TGCAGCGTTGTTCTCCTGAGTAGTATCTACGAGCAGTACTTC
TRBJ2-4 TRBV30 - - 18 CAWSLPGLADLAKNIQYF TGTGCCTGGAGCCTCCCAGGGTTGGCGGACCTAGCCAAAAACATTCAGTACTTC
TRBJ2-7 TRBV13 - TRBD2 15 CASSPLAGETYEQYF TGTGCCAGCAGTCCGCTAGCGGGGGAGACCTACGAGCAGTACTTC
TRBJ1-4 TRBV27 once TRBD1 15 CASSLTTGGNEKLFF TGTGCCAGCAGTTTAACAACAGGGGGGAATGAAAAACTGTTTTTT
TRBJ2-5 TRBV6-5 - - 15 CASSQTGGLRETQYF TGTGCCAGCAGTCAGACCGGGGGGCTCAGGGAGACCCAGTACTTC
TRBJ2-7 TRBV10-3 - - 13 CAISLRGDSEQYF TGTGCCATCAGTCTCAGGGGGGATAGTGAGCAGTACTTC
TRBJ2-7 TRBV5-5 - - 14 CASRGLRTEYEQYF TGTGCCAGTAGGGGATTGCGGACCGAATACGAGCAGTACTTC
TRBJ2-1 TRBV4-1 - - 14 CASSQERSYNEQFF TGCGCCAGCAGCCAAGAACGCAGCTACAATGAGCAGTTCTTC
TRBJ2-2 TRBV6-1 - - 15 CASSEAASNTGELFF TGTGCCAGCAGTGAAGCGGCATCGAACACCGGGGAGCTGTTTTTT
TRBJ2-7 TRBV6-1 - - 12 CASLSATYEQYF TGTGCCAGCCTGAGTGCTACCTACGAGCAGTACTTC
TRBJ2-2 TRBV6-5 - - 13 CASSYDSGGELFF TGTGCCAGCAGTTACGACTCGGGCGGGGAGCTGTTTTTT
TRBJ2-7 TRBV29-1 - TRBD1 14 CSVKPRTGTYEQYF TGCAGCGTTAAACCTCGGACAGGGACCTACGAGCAGTACTTC
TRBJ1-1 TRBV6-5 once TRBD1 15 CASRETGTMNTEAFF TGTGCCAGCAGAGAGACAGGGACCATGAACACTGAAGCTTTCTTT
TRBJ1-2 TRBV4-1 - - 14 CASSQGSFRNGYTF TGCGCCAGCAGCCAAGGAAGCTTCAGGAATGGCTACACCTTC
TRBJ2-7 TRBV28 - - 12 CASTRPLDEQYF TGTGCCAGCACCCGTCCTCTTGACGAGCAGTACTTC
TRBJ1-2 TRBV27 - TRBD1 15 CASSLAGQGSYGYTF TGTGCCAGCAGTTTGGCCGGACAGGGGTCCTATGGCTACACCTTC
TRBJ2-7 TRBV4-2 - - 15 CASSQERGRSYEQYF TGTGCCAGCAGCCAAGAAAGGGGCAGATCCTACGAGCAGTACTTC
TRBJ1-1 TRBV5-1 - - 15 CASSLNQVPYTEAFF TGCGCCAGCAGCTTGAACCAGGTTCCCTATACTGAAGCTTTCTTT
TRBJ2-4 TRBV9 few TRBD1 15 CASSDNRGQRNIQYF TGTGCCAGCAGCGACAACAGGGGGCAGAGAAACATTCAGTACTTC
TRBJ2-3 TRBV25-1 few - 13 CASSEFGSGTQYF TGTGCCAGCAGTGAATTCGGATCAGGTACGCAGTATTTT
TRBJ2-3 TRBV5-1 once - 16 CASSLALGGSGDTQYF TGCGCCAGCAGCTTGGCCTTGGGGGGATCAGGCGATACGCAGTATTTT
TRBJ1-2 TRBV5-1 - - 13 CASSLDINYGYTF TGCGCCAGCAGCTTGGACATCAACTATGGCTACACCTTC
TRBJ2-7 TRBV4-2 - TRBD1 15 CASSQDNQGANEQYF TGTGCCAGCAGCCAAGATAACCAGGGGGCAAACGAGCAGTACTTC
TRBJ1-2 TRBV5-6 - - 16 CASSGGVGQAYYGYTF TGTGCCAGCAGCGGCGGGGTAGGTCAGGCCTACTATGGCTACACCTTC
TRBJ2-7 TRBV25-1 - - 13 CASSEGGHYEQYF TGTGCCAGCTCTGAAGGGGGTCACTACGAGCAGTACTTC
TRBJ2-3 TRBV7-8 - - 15 CASSLGPPGADTQYF TGTGCCAGCAGCTTAGGGCCGCCCGGGGCAGATACGCAGTATTTT
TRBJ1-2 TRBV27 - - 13 CASRSVGGYGYTF TGTGCCAGCAGGTCGGTGGGGGGGTATGGCTACACCTTC
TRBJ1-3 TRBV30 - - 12 CAWSGRGNTIYF TGTGCCTGGAGTGGGAGAGGAAACACCATATATTTT
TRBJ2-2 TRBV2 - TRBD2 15 CASSVVAGNTGELFF TGTGCCAGCAGTGTGGTAGCGGGTAACACCGGGGAGCTGTTTTTT
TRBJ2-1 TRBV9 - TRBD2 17 CASSVGSSGGPYNEQFF TGTGCCAGCAGCGTAGGATCGAGCGGGGGACCCTACAATGAGCAGTTCTTC
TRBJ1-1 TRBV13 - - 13 CASSLGFGSEAFF TGTGCCAGCAGCTTAGGATTCGGGTCTGAAGCTTTCTTT
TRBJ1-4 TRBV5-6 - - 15 CASSSPGATNEKLFF TGTGCCAGCAGCTCACCAGGGGCCACTAATGAAAAACTGTTTTTT
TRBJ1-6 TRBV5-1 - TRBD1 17 CASSLAPPGGLGSPLHF TGCGCCAGCAGCTTGGCCCCCCCAGGGGGCTTAGGCTCACCCCTCCACTTT
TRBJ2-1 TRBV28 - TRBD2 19 CASSFERGGQTGSYNEQFF TGTGCCAGCAGTTTTGAGCGGGGGGGCCAAACGGGCTCCTACAATGAGCAGTTCTTC
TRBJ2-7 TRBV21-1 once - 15 CASSKPRVNSYEQYF TGTGCCAGCAGCAAACCCAGGGTCAACTCCTACGAGCAGTACTTC
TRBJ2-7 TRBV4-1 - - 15 CASSQAQGLSYEQYF TGCGCCAGCAGCCAAGCTCAGGGATTGTCGTACGAGCAGTACTTC
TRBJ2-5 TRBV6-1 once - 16 CASSERAQGVWETQYF TGTGCCAGCAGTGAAAGGGCACAGGGAGTGTGGGAGACCCAGTACTTC
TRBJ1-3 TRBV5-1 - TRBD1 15 CASSLSRTGSDTIYF TGCGCCAGCAGCTTGTCACGGACAGGATCGGACACCATATATTTT
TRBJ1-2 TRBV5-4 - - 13 CASSTQGIYGYTF TGTGCCAGCAGCACACAGGGTATCTATGGCTACACCTTC
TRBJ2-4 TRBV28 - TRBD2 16 CASSLGGGWAKNIQYF TGTGCCAGCAGTTTAGGCGGGGGGTGGGCCAAAAACATTCAGTACTTC
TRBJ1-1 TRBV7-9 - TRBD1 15 CASSSPGQVYAEAFF TGTGCCAGCAGCTCCCCGGGACAGGTTTACGCTGAAGCTTTCTTT
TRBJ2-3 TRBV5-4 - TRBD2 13 CASSWGGTDTQYF TGTGCCAGCAGCTGGGGGGGGACAGATACGCAGTATTTT
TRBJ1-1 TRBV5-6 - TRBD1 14 CASSHGQGGTEAFF TGTGCCAGCAGCCACGGACAGGGAGGAACTGAAGCTTTCTTT
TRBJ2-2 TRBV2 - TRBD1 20 CASSEPLGHQGTDDTGELFF TGTGCCAGCAGTGAACCCCTGGGGCACCAAGGGACAGATGACACCGGGGAGCTGTTTTTT
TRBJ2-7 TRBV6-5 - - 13 CASSTLRGGEQYF TGTGCCAGCAGTACTTTGCGGGGAGGCGAGCAGTACTTC
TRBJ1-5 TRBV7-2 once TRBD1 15 CASSLTGGAGQPQHF TGTGCCAGCAGCCTAACAGGGGGCGCAGGTCAGCCCCAGCATTTT
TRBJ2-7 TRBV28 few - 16 CASSPPEVAVSYEQYF TGTGCCAGCAGTCCCCCAGAGGTAGCGGTCTCCTACGAGCAGTACTTC
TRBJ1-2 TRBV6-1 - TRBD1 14 CASRFRTGIDGYTF TGTGCCAGCAGATTCCGGACAGGAATCGATGGCTACACCTTC
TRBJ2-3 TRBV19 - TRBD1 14 CASSDRGPTDTQYF TGTGCCAGTAGCGACAGGGGGCCGACAGATACGCAGTATTTT
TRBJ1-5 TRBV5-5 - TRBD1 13 CASSTGGSQPQHF TGTGCCAGCAGCACAGGGGGCAGTCAGCCCCAGCATTTT
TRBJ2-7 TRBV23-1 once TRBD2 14 CASSQSGGIYEQYF TGCGCCAGCAGTCAATCGGGGGGGATTTACGAGCAGTACTTC
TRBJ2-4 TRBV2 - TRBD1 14 CAIQPGQGINIQYF TGTGCCATCCAGCCGGGACAGGGGATTAACATTCAGTACTTC
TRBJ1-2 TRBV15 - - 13 CATSRVGNYGYTF TGTGCCACCAGCAGAGTCGGGAATTATGGCTACACCTTC